These 19 T cell receptor beta chains were all obtained from the same sample, sequenced in a study of control samples from healthy donors and cancer patients (dated by TCRdb to the early 2020s). Library method: the immunoSEQ multiplex PCR assay. TCRdb limited this immuneACCESS table to in-frame rearrangements with V and J called. A share of clones is missing; checked studies link under half to unresolved V genes, and the rest is unexplained. In all, the sample holds over 150,000 clones, and about 91% of those were seen once. The ten largest clones capture roughly 2% of the sample. The sample taken for sequencing was blood. The receptors originated from a woman aged 40 to 55 in good health.

The V call is TRBV5-1, the J call TRBJ2-1; 10 nucleotides agree with TRBD2. This CDR3 spans 14 amino acids. With 4 bases clipped from V and 4 bases from J, the junction kept 2 bases outside the gene matches. CDR1 and CDR2 (germline): SGHRS, YFSETQ. DNA of the CDR3: TGCGCCAGCAGCGGTAGCGGGAGGTACAATGAGCAGTTCTTC. Translating gives CASSGSGRYNEQFF.

The rearrangement uses TRBV5-1 and TRBJ1-5; tentative D call: TRBD1 (5 bases). Looked up from germline, CDR1 is SGHRS and CDR2 is YFSETQ. Between the trimmed V and J ends, which lost 4 bases and 5 bases, there was a span of 10 bases. The CDR3 sequence is 13 residues long. The CDR3 coding sequence is TGCGCCAGCAGCATAGAGACAGATCAGCCCCAGCATTTT. Translation gives CASSIETDQPQHF.

This clone was counted a few times. The CDR3, as DNA: TGTGCCAGCAGCCCAAGCTCCTCCTACAATGAGCAGTTCTTC. This translates into CASSPSSSYNEQFF. V and J are TRBV7-3 and TRBJ2-1; D not certain. CDR1 and CDR2 (germline): SGHTA, FQGTGA. There are 14 residues in the CDR3. The V end lost 5 bases, the J end lost 0 bases, and 8 bases lay between the germline ends.

Notes on this clone: The identical CDR3 is also encoded by other nucleotide sequences in the sample. The V gene is TRBV5-4, the J gene TRBJ2-3; D is unresolved. Germline assignment: CDR1 SGHNT and CDR2 YYREEE (reference sequence). V was trimmed by 0 bases and J by 1 base, leaving 3 bases between them. The CDR3 consists of 13 residues. CDR3 residues: CASSLVGTDTQYF. CDR3 nucleotide sequence: TGTGCCAGCAGCTTGGTGGGCACAGATACGCAGTATTTT.

The chain combines TRBV4-1 with TRBJ1-2, with D unclear. V was clipped by 0 bases and J by 2 bases, with 10 bases between them. This CDR3 is 15 amino acids long. The germline V gene has CDR1 MGHRA and CDR2 YSYEKL. This CDR3 reads CASSQDITVNYGYTF. CDR3 coding DNA: TGCGCCAGCAGCCAAGATATTACAGTCAACTATGGCTACACCTTC.

The chain has TRBV5-4 and TRBJ1-3; possible D gene TRBD1, 5 bases. The V gene lost 0 bases and the J gene lost 0 bases, with 10 bases spanning the gap. Germline V CDR1 and CDR2: SGHNT, YYREEE (reference sequence). CDR3 length equals 16 residues. The CDR3 DNA reads as TGTGCCAGCAGCTTGGCCGGGGCACTCTCTGGAAACACCATATATTTT. Protein: CASSLAGALSGNTIYF.

The V call is TRBV18, the J call TRBJ2-5; D call uncertain. CDR1 and CDR2 from the germline V gene are KGHSH and LQKENI. The CDR3 is made up of 13 amino acids. Trimming left V 1 base short and J 5 bases short, with 8 bases between. CDR3 in amino acids: CASSPLAKETQYF. The CDR3 bases are TGTGCCAGCTCACCACTGGCTAAGGAGACCCAGTACTTC. The full variable domain, its missing parts supplied by reference TRBV18 and TRBJ2-5, is NAGVMQNPRHLVRRRGQEARLRCSPMKGHSHVYWYRQLPEEGLKFMVYLQKENIIDESGMPKERFSAEFPKEGPSILRIQQVVRGDSAAYFCASSPLAKETQYFGPGTRLLVL.

DNA for the CDR3: TGCACCAGCAGCTTGGTGACAGGGGAGCTGTTTTTT. Translating gives CTSSLVTGELFF. The chain couples TRBV1 to TRBJ2-2; the D call in the table, TRBD1, was not verified against the DNA. TRBV1 is a pseudogene. The CDR3 contains 12 residues.

The table lists this clone with a count of one. The chain is built from TRBV4-1 and TRBJ1-2; possible D gene TRBD1, 5 bases. The CDR3 is 15 amino acids. Germline assignment: CDR1 MGHRA and CDR2 YSYEKL. Trimming cost V 2 bases and J 2 bases, with 12 bases left between them. The CDR3 is CASSQLGADNYGYTF. CDR3 sequence (DNA): TGCGCCAGCAGCCAACTTGGGGCGGACAACTATGGCTACACCTTC.

This chain joins TRBV7-7 and TRBJ1-1, with D possibly matching TRBD1 (6 bases). The germline V and J ends were trimmed by 4 bases and 1 base, with 13 bases remaining between them. The CDR3 runs 15 residues. In germline, CDR1 is SSHAT, CDR2 FNYEAQ (reference sequence). The CDR3 reads CASSSLQGQNTEAFF. CDR3 DNA: TGTGCCAGCAGCTCTCTCCAGGGGCAGAACACTGAAGCTTTCTTT.

With respect to this clone: The identical CDR3 is also encoded by other nucleotide sequences in the sample. The rearrangement joins TRBV24-1 to TRBJ2-3, with D perhaps matching TRBD2 (5 bases). V shed 3 bases and J shed 2 bases, with 8 bases lying between them. The CDR3 loop spans 14 amino acids. Looked up from germline, CDR1 is KGHDR and CDR2 is SFDVKD. CDR3 residues: CATSDGGLTDTQYF. The CDR3 region has the DNA TGTGCCACCAGTGATGGAGGCCTCACAGATACGCAGTATTTT.

The chain joins TRBV5-1 to TRBJ1-5; the D is unclear. Trimming took 4 bases from V and 0 from J, leaving 14 bases between them. CDR3 size: 16 residues. Germline V gene lookup returns CDR1 SGHRS and CDR2 YFSETQ. CDR3 nucleotide sequence: TGCGCCAGCAGCCCGGACGGAGGGTTTAGCAATCAGCCCCAGCATTTT. Protein product: CASSPDGGFSNQPQHF.

This chain joins TRBV29-1 and TRBJ1-1; tentative D call: TRBD1 (5 bases). The V end lost 8 bases, the J end lost 2 bases, and 15 bases lay between the germline ends. The germline V gene encodes CDR1 SQVTM and CDR2 ANQGSEA. The CDR3 length is 13 residues. This chain's CDR3 is CSSKGMGNTEAFF. CDR3 nucleotides: TGCAGCTCTAAGGGGATGGGTAACACTGAAGCTTTCTTT.

V is TRBV5-8 and J is TRBJ2-3, with 15 nucleotides matching TRBD2. V trimming: 0 bases; J trimming: 4 bases; junction bases outside the gene matches: 3. In germline, CDR1 is SGHTS, CDR2 YDEGEE. This CDR3 region has 17 residues. CDR3 amino acids: CASSLDRTSGGADTQYF. CDR3 bases: TGTGCCAGCAGCTTGGACCGGACTAGCGGGGGGGCAGATACGCAGTATTTT.

The chain couples TRBV7-2 to TRBJ1-2; 9 nucleotides agree with TRBD1. V lost 4 bases and J lost 6; bases outside the gene matches: 15. There are 17 residues in the CDR3. CDR1 and CDR2 from the germline V gene are SGHTA and FQGNSA. CDR3 nucleotide sequence: TGTGCCAGCAGCTCGAGGGACAGGGCAATAATAGGCAATGGCTACACCTTC. Translating gives CASSSRDRAIIGNGYTF.

The V call is TRBV9, the J call TRBJ2-3, with D possibly matching TRBD2 (6 bases). Germline CDR1 reads SGDLS; CDR2 reads YYNGEE. This CDR3 comprises 15 residues. Between the trimmed V and J ends, which lost 4 bases and 6 bases, there was a span of 18 bases. CDR3 nucleotides: TGTGCCAGCAGCATGCGGGGTGGGTCATTGGATACGCAGTATTTT. Its protein product is CASSMRGGSLDTQYF.

This clone is a singleton in its sample. The V and J genes are TRBV25-1 and TRBJ2-1; 7 bases line up with TRBD2. The CDR3 covers 15 residues. Germline V gene lookup returns CDR1 MGHDK and CDR2 SYGVNS. The V segment lost 5 bases and the J segment 8 bases; nucleotides outside the gene matches: 12. In nucleotides, the CDR3 is TGTGCCAGCAGTCCGTCTTGGGGGGGGGTCTATGAGCAGTTCTTC. This translates into CASSPSWGGVYEQFF.

The chain recombines TRBV5-4 with TRBJ2-7, with TRBD2 identical over 7 bases. This CDR3 has 16 amino acids. Trimming at V came to 5 bases and at J to 7 bases, leaving 18 bases not matched to a gene. Germline CDR1 is SGHNT and CDR2 is YYREEE (reference sequence). CDR3 nucleotide sequence: TGTGCCAGCAGTAAAGAAGGGACTACCCTACGGGGGGAGCAGTACTTC. It specifies CASSKEGTTLRGEQYF. Together with reference TRBV5-4 and TRBJ2-7, the CDR3 gives the full variable domain: ETGVTQSPTHLIKTRGQQVTLRCSSQSGHNTVSWYQQALGQGPQFIFQYYREEENGRGNFPPRFSGLQFPNYSSELNVNALELDDSALYLCASSKEGTTLRGEQYFGPGTRLTVT.

The chain uses TRBV15 and TRBJ1-3; no firm D call. Germline values: CDR1 LNHNV, CDR2 YYDKDF (reference sequence). The CDR3 is made up of 12 amino acids. V dropped 0 bases and J dropped 7 bases, with 4 bases sitting between them. The CDR3: CATSRDGNTIYF. The CDR3 bases are TGTGCCACCAGCAGAGATGGGAACACCATATATTTT. The whole variable domain, filled in from reference TRBV15 and TRBJ1-3, reads DAMVIQNPRYQVTQFGKPVTLSCSQTLNHNVMYWYQQKSSQAPKLLFHYYDKDFNNEADTPDNFQSRRPNTSFCFLDIRSPGLGDTAMYLCATSRDGNTIYFGEGSWLTVV.